This T cell receptor beta chain was sequenced in a study of PD-L1 blockade in urothelial cancer. For the study at large: Typically, measured as a median, blood samples had 141,255 T cells. Study results and caveats: Durable benefit was linked to greater 3-week expansion of tumor-associated blood clones.

This clone occurred a few times. Its antigen is not known. Profiled with immunoSEQ multiplex PCR; TCRdb holds only in-frame clones, not every one. This sample has approximately 50,000 clones; 70% to 90% occur once, and the top ten carry approximately 7.6%. CDR1 is SGHRS and CDR2 is YFSETQ in the germline V gene. The CDR3 runs 14 residues. V was cut by 0 bases and J by 4 bases, with 10 bases left in between. This specimen consisted of PBMCs, obtained around atezolizumab (anti-PD-L1) treatment. The J gene is TRBJ1-1, the V gene TRBV5-1; tentative D call: TRBD1 (5 bases). The sequence came from a man in his sixties with urothelial cancer. This CDR3 is CASSLGAGVTEAFF. CDR3 coding DNA: TGCGCCAGCAGCTTGGGGGCGGGGGTCACTGAAGCTTTCTTT.